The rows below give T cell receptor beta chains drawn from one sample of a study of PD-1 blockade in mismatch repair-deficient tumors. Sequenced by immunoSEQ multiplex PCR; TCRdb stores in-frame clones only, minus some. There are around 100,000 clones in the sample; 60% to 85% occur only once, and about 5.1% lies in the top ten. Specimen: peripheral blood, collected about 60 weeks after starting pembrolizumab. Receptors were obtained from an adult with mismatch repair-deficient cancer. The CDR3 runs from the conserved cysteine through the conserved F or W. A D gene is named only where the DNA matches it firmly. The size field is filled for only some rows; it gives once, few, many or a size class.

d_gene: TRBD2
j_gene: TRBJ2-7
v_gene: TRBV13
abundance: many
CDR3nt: TGTGCCAGCAGCGGACACGGGACTAGCGTAGACTTC
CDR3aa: CASSGHGTSVDF

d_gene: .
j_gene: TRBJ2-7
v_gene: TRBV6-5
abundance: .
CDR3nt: TGTGCCAGCAGCAAGCCGGGACGGGCCGACCACGAGCAGTACTTC
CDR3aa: CASSKPGRADHEQYF

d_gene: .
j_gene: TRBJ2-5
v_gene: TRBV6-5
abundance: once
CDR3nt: TGTGCCAGCAGTTACTCGTCGCTCGGCGGGGAGACCCAGTACTTC
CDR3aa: CASSYSSLGGETQYF

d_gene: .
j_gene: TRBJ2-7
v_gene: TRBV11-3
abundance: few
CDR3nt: TGTGCCAGCAGCTTAGGTGGCGGGGAGCAGTACTTC
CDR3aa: CASSLGGGEQYF

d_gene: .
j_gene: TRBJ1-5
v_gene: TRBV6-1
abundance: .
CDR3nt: TGTGCCAGCAGTGATCCCTGGTTTAGGGAGATATCCCAGCATTTT
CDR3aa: CASSDPWFREISQHF

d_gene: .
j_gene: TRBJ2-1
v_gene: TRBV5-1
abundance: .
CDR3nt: TGCGCCAGCAGCCGCCTACCGGGCGATTACTCCTACAATGAGCAGTTCTTC
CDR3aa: CASSRLPGDYSYNEQFF

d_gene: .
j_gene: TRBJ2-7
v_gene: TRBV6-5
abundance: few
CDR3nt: TGTGCCAGCAGTTACTCCGTGAGCTCCTACGAGCAGTACTTC
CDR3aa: CASSYSVSSYEQYF

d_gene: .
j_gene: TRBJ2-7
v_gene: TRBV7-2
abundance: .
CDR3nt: TGTGCCAGCAGCCCAGCCGCCGAGCAGTACTTC
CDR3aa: CASSPAAEQYF

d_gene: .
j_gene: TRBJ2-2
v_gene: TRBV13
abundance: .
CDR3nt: TGTGCCAGCAGCTTAGGGCCCCATCAGACCGGGGAGCTGTTTTTT
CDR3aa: CASSLGPHQTGELFF

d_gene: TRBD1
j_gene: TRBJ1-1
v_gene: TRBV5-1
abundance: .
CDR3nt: TGCGCCAGCAGCCCAGGACAGGGGGCTCACACTGAAGCTTTCTTT
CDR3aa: CASSPGQGAHTEAFF

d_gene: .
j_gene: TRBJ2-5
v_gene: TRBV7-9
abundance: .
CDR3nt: TGTGCCAGCAGCTCGTTCGGGGTACAAGAGACCCAGTACTTC
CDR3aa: CASSSFGVQETQYF

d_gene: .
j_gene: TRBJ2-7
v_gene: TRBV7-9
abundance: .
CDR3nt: TGTGCCAGCAGCTCCAACCCCTCCTACGAGCAGTACTTC
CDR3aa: CASSSNPSYEQYF

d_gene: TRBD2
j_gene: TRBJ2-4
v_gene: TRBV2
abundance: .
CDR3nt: TGTGCCAGCAGTCGGACTAGCGGGAGGGCCAAAAACATTCAGTACTTC
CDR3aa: CASSRTSGRAKNIQYF

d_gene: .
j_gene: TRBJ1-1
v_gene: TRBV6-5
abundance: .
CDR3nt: TGTGCCAGCAGTTATATGTTGGGCACTGAAGCTTTCTTT
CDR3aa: CASSYMLGTEAFF

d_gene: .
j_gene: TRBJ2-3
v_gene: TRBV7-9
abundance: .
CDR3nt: TGTGCCAGCAGCTTATCACTAGCCACAGATACGCAGTATTTT
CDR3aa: CASSLSLATDTQYF

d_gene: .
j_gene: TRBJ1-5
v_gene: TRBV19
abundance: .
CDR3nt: TGTGCCAGTAGTATAAAGGGGGACGGGAGCGGTCAGCCCCAGCATTTT
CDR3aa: CASSIKGDGSGQPQHF

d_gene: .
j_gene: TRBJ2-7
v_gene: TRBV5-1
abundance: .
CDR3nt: TGCGCCAGCAGCTTGGGGGACAACTACGAGCAGTACTTC
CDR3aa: CASSLGDNYEQYF

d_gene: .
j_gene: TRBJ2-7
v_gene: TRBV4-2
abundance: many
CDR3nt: TGTGCCAGCAGCCAAGTAATCGGCCTGAAAAGGTACGAGCAGTACTTC
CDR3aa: CASSQVIGLKRYEQYF

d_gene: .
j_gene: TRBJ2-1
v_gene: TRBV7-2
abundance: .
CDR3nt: TGTGCCAGCAGCTTAATCAGGGATCCCTACAATGAGCAGTTCTTC
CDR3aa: CASSLIRDPYNEQFF

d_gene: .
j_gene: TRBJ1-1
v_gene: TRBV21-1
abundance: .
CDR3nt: TGTGCCAGCAGAACGAGAGGGACAGCGAACACTGAAGCTTTCTTT
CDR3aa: CASRTRGTANTEAFF

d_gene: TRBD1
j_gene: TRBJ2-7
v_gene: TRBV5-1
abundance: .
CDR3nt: TGCGCCAGCAGCACCTGGACAGGGCTCGAGCAGTACTTC
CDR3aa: CASSTWTGLEQYF

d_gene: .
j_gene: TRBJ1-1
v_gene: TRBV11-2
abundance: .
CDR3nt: TGTGCCAGCAGCTTAGGGGGTTTGAACACTGAAGCTTTCTTT
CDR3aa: CASSLGGLNTEAFF